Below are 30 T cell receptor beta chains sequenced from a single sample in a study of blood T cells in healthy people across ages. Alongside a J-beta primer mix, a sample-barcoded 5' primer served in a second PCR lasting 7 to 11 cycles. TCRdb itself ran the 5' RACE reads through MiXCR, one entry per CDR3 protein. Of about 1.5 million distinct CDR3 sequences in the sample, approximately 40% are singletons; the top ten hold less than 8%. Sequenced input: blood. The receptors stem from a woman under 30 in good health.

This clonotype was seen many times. Here the CDR3 reads CASSLFASFPKNIQYF. The CDR3 DNA reads as TGTGCCAGCAGTTTATTCGCCTCCTTTCCCAAAAACATTCAGTACTTC. This chain links TRBV28 with TRBJ2-4, with D unclear. This CDR3 is built from 16 residues. Germline V lookup: CDR1 MDHEN, CDR2 SYDVKM. Trimming left V 1 base short and J 2 bases short, with 12 bases between.

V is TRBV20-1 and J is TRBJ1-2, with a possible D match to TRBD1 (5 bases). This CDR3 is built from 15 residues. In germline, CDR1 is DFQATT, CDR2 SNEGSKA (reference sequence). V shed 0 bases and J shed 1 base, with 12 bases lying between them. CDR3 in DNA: TGCAGTGCTAGAGATGGCAGGGAGTATAACTATGGCTACACCTTC. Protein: CSARDGREYNYGYTF.

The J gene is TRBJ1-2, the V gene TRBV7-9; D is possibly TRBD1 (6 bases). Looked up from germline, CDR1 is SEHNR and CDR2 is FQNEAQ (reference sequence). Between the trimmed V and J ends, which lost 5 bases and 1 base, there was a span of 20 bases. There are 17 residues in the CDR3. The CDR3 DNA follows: TGTGCCAGCAGCCCGGAGGGGGGGCTTAGGGTTAACTATGGCTACACCTTC. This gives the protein CASSPEGGLRVNYGYTF.

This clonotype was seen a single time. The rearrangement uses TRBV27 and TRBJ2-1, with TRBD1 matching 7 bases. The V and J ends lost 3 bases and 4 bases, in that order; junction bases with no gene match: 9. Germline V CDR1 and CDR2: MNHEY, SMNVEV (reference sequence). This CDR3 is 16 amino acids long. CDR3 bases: TGTGCCAGCAGTTTTAGGGGGCTAGGATCATACAATGAGCAGTTCTTC. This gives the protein CASSFRGLGSYNEQFF.

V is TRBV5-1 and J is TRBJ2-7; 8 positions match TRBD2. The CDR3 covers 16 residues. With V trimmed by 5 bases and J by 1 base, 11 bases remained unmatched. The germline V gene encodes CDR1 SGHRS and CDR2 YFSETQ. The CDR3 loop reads CASRWTPSGLSYEQYF. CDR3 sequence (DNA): TGCGCCAGCAGATGGACCCCTAGCGGGCTATCCTACGAGCAGTACTTC.

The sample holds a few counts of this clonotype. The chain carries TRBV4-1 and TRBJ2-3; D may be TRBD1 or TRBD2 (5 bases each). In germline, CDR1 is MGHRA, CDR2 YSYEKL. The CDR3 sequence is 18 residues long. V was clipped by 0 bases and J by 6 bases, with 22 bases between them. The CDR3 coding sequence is TGCGCCAGCAGCCAAGAGGGGCTTTGGACTCAGGGCATGGATACGCAGTATTTT. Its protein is CASSQEGLWTQGMDTQYF.

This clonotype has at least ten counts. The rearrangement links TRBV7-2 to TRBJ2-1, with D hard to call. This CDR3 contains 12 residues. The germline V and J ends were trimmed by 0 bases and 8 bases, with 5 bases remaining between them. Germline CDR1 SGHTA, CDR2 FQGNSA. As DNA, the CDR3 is TGTGCCAGCAGCTTAGCGGGATATGAGCAGTTCTTC. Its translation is CASSLAGYEQFF.

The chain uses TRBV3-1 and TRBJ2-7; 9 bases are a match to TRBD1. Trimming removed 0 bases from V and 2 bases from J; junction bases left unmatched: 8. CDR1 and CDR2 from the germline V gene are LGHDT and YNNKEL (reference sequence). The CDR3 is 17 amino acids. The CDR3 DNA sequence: TGTGCCAGCAGCCAAGAAGTTGGGACAGGGACTACCTACGAGCAGTACTTC. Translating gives CASSQEVGTGTTYEQYF.

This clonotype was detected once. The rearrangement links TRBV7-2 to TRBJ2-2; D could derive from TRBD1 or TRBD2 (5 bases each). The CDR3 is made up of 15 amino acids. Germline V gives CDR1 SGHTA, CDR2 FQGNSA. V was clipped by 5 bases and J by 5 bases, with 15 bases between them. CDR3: CASSGPGRLTGELFF. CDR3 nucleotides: TGTGCCAGCAGCGGCCCGGGGCGGTTGACCGGGGAGCTGTTTTTT. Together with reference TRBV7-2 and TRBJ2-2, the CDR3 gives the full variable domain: GAGVSQSPSNKVTEKGKDVELRCDPISGHTALYWYRQSLGQGLEFLIYFQGNSAPDKSGLPSDRFSAERTGGSVSTLTIQRTQQEDSAVYLCASSGPGRLTGELFFGEGSRLTVL.

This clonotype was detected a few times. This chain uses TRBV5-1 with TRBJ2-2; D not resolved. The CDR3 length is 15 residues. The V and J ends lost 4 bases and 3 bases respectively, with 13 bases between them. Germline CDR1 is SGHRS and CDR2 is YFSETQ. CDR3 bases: TGCGCCAGCAGCCCCGGAAGGCAGTACACCGGGGAGCTGTTTTTT. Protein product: CASSPGRQYTGELFF.

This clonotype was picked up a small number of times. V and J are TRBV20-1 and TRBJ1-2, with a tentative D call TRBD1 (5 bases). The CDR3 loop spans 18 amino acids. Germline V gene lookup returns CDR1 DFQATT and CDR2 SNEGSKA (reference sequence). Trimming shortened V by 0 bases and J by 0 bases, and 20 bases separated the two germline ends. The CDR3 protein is CSARDRTGRVTSNYGYTF. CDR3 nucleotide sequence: TGCAGTGCTAGAGATCGGACGGGCAGGGTTACCTCTAACTATGGCTACACCTTC.

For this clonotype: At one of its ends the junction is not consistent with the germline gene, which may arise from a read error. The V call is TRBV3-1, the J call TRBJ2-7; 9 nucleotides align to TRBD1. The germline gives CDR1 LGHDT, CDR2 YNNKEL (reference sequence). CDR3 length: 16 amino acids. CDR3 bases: TGTGCCAGCAGCCAAGTTCCGGGACAGGGCTCCTCCGAGCAGTACTTC. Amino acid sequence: CASSQVPGQGSSEQYF.

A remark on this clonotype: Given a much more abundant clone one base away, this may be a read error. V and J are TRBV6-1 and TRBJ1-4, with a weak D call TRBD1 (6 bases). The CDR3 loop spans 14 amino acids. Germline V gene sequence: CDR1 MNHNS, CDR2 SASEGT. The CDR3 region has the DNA TGTGCCAGCAGCCGGGACAACTCTAATGCAAAACTGTTTTTT. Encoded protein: CASSRDNSNAKLFF.

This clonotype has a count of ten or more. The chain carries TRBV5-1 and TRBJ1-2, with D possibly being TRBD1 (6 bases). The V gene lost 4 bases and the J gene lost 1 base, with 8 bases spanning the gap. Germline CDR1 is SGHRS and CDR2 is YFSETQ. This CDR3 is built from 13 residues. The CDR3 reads CASSTDSNYGYTF. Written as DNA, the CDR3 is TGCGCCAGCAGCACGGACAGTAACTATGGCTACACCTTC.

The CDR3 DNA reads as TGTGCCCTAGGGACTAGCGGGGGGCCATACTCTGGGGCCAACGTCCTGACTTTC. Residues: CALGTSGGPYSGANVLTF. This sequence joins TRBV7-9 and TRBJ2-6; TRBD2 agrees at 15 bases. CDR3 size: 18 residues. The germline V gene has CDR1 SEHNR and CDR2 FQNEAQ (reference sequence). Unmatched junction bases numbered 8, after V lost 11 bases and J lost 0 bases.

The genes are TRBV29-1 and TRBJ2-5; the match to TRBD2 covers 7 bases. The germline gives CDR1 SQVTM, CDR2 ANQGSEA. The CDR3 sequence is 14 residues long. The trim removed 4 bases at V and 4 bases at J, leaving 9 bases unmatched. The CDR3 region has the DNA TGCAGCGTTGCTTACGGCGGGAGTCGAGAGACCCAGTACTTC. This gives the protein CSVAYGGSRETQYF.

The CDR3: CASSSPTSWSEQYF. The CDR3 DNA reads TGTGCCAGCAGCTCGCCGACTAGCTGGAGTGAGCAGTACTTC. The gene calls are TRBV5-5 and TRBJ2-7; 7 bases align to TRBD2. Germline V gene lookup returns CDR1 SGHKS and CDR2 YYEKEE (reference sequence). Losses at the gene ends were 3 bases for V and 7 bases for J; bases not matched to a gene: 10. There are 14 residues in the CDR3. Looking up the rest from reference TRBV5-5 and TRBJ2-7 gives the full variable domain: DAGVTQSPTHLIKTRGQQVTLRCSPISGHKSVSWYQQVLGQGPQFIFQYYEKEERGRGNFPDRFSARQFPNYSSELNVNALLLGDSALYLCASSSPTSWSEQYFGPGTRLTVT.

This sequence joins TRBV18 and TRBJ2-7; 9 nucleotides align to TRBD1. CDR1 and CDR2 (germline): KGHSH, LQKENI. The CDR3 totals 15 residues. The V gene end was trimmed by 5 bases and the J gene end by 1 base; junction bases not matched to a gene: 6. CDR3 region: CASSSRDRASYEQYF. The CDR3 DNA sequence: TGTGCCAGCTCATCAAGGGACAGGGCTTCCTACGAGCAGTACTTC.

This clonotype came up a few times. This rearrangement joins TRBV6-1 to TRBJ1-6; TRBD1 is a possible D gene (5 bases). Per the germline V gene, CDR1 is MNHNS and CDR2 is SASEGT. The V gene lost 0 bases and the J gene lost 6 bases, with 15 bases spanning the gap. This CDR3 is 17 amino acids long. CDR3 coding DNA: TGTGCCAGCAGTGAAGCGCTGGGGGGTACCGTTAATTCACCCCTCCACTTT. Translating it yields CASSEALGGTVNSPLHF.

The CDR3 region is CASNKQGAGEKLFF. DNA of the CDR3: TGTGCCAGCAATAAACAGGGGGCCGGTGAAAAACTGTTTTTT. The chain couples TRBV6-6 to TRBJ1-4; 9 bases agree with TRBD1. Germline V gene sequence: CDR1 MNHNY, CDR2 SVGAGI (reference sequence). V trimming: 7 bases; J trimming: 7 bases; junction bases outside the gene matches: 7. The CDR3 is 14 amino acids.

This CDR3 is CASSPQGGRPNYGYTF. The CDR3 DNA reads as TGCGCCAGCAGCCCCCAAGGCGGACGGCCTAACTATGGCTACACCTTC. The chain has TRBV5-1 and TRBJ1-2; D call uncertain. V dropped 4 bases and J dropped 0 bases, with 16 bases sitting between them. CDR3 length: 16 residues. The V gene's germline CDR1 is SGHRS and CDR2 YFSETQ. The full variable domain, rest sourced from reference TRBV5-1 and TRBJ1-2, is KAGVTQTPRYLIKTRGQQVTLSCSPISGHRSVSWYQQTPGQGLQFLFEYFSETQRNKGNFPGRFSGRQFSNSRSEMNVSTLELGDSALYLCASSPQGGRPNYGYTFGSGTRLTVV.

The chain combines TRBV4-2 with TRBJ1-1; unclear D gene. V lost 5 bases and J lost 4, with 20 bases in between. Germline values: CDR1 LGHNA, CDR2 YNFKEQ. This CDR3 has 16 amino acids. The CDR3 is CASSNYLWAATTEAFF. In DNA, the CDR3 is TGTGCCAGCAGCAATTACCTTTGGGCAGCGACCACTGAAGCTTTCTTT.

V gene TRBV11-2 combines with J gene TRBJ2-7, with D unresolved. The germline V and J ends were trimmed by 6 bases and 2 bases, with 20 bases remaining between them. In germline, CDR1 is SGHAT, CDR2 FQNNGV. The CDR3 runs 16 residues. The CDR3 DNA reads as TGTGCCAGCAGGCCGTACCTTGGTGAGGTGGCCTACGAGCAGTACTTC. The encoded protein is CASRPYLGEVAYEQYF.

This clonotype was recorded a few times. The CDR3 spells CASSVGSSGAGTQYF. In DNA, the CDR3 is TGTGCCAGCAGCGTAGGGAGTAGCGGGGCTGGTACGCAGTATTTT. This chain links TRBV9 with TRBJ2-3; 8 bases are shared with TRBD2. CDR1 and CDR2 (germline): SGDLS, YYNGEE. V shed 0 bases and J 8 bases; nucleotides not matched to a gene: 8. This CDR3 has 15 amino acids.

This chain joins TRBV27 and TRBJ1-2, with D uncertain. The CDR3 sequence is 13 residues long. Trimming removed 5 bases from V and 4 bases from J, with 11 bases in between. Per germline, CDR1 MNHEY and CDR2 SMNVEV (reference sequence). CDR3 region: CASSDGQLYGYTF. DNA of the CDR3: TGTGCCAGCAGTGATGGGCAGCTCTATGGCTACACCTTC.

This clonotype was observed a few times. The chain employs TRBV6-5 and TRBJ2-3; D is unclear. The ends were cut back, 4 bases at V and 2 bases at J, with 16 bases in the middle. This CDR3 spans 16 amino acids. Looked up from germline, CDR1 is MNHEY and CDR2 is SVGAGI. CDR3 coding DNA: TGTGCCAGCAGTTCACCTCGTGGACGGAACACAGATACGCAGTATTTT. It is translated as CASSSPRGRNTDTQYF.

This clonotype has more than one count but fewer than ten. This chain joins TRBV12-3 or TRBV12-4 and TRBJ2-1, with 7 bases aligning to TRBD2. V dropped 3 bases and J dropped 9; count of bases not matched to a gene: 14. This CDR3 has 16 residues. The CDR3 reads CASSLGLLAGLGEQFF. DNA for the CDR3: TGTGCCAGCAGTTTGGGTTTGTTAGCGGGTTTGGGTGAGCAGTTCTTC.

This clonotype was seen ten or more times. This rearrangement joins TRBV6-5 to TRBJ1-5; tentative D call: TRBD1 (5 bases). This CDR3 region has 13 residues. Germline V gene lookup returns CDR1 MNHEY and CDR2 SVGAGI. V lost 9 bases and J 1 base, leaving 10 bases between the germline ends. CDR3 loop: CASSAGSNQPQHF. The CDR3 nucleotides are TGTGCCAGTTCGGCAGGGAGCAATCAGCCCCAGCATTTT.

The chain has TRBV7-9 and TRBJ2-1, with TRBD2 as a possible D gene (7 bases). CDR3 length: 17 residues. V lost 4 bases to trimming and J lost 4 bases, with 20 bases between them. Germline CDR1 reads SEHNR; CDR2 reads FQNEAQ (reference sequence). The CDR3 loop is CASSSDASGGGYNEQFF. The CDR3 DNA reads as TGTGCCAGCAGCTCGGACGCTAGCGGAGGGGGGTACAATGAGCAGTTCTTC.

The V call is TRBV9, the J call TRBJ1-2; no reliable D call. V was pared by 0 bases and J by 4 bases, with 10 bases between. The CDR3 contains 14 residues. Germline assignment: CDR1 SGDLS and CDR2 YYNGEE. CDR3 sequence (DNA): TGTGCCAGCAGCGTAGATGGCAGGACCTATGGCTACACCTTC. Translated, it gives CASSVDGRTYGYTF.